These 32 T cell receptor beta chains came from one sample sequenced in a study of T cell responses to AZD1222 COVID-19 vaccine. Data came from immunoSEQ multiplex PCR; TCRdb stores just in-frame clones and leaves some out. The top ten hold roughly 5.1% of the sample, which has tens of thousands of clones, approximately 85% seen once. Material: peripheral blood, obtained on day 0 of MenACWY control vaccination. The receptors derive from an adult in good health.

The chain joins TRBV5-4 to TRBJ1-6; D is uncertain. With 2 bases removed from V and 5 bases from J, the gap between germline ends came to 5 bases. Germline V lookup: CDR1 SGHNT, CDR2 YYREEE (reference sequence). The CDR3 runs to 13 residues. This CDR3 reads CASSFSDNSPLHF. The CDR3 bases are TGTGCCAGCAGCTTCAGTGATAATTCACCCCTCCACTTT.

The chain joins TRBV24-1 to TRBJ2-5, with D possibly being TRBD1 or TRBD2 (5 bases each). Germline assignment: CDR1 KGHDR and CDR2 SFDVKD. Trimming removed 3 bases from V and 5 bases from J, with 9 bases in between. This CDR3 is built from 13 residues. CDR3 region: CATSDGGLETQYF. In DNA form, the CDR3 reads TGTGCCACCAGTGATGGGGGTCTGGAGACCCAGTACTTC.

The gene calls are TRBV19 and TRBJ1-1, with D possibly matching TRBD1 (5 bases). Trimming took 3 bases from V and 5 from J, leaving 16 bases between them. The CDR3 sequence is 15 residues long. Per the germline V gene, CDR1 is LNHDA and CDR2 is SQIVND (reference sequence). The CDR3 sequence is CASSIGTGIGTEAFF. For the CDR3, the DNA is TGTGCCAGTAGTATCGGGACTGGAATCGGGACTGAAGCTTTCTTT.

DNA for the CDR3: TGTGCCAGCAGTTCCGGGACAGGGGGCGCATTTGAAAAACTGTTTTTT. Translating gives CASSSGTGGAFEKLFF. V is TRBV6-6 and J is TRBJ1-4; 12 bases agree with TRBD1. CDR3 length: 16 amino acids. The V gene's germline CDR1 is MNHNY and CDR2 SVGAGI (reference sequence). V was clipped by 4 bases and J by 7 bases; unmatched bases: 7.

This clone has just one count. The chain couples TRBV30 to TRBJ2-7; D tentatively fits TRBD1 or TRBD2 (5 bases each). Trimming removed 2 bases at V and 9 bases at J, with 29 bases between. Germline lookup yields CDR1 GTSNPN and CDR2 SVGIG (reference sequence). The CDR3 is made up of 17 amino acids. The CDR3 bases are TGTGCCTGGAGTAAACCGACGGCGGGCAGGGAACTTCCGGGGCAGTACTTC. It translates to CAWSKPTAGRELPGQYF.

This clone was observed a handful of times. CDR3 sequence reads: CSAGTDYGYTF. The CDR3 DNA reads TGCAGTGCCGGGACAGACTATGGCTACACCTTC. The chain carries TRBV20-1 and TRBJ1-2; 7 positions agree with TRBD1. The CDR3 covers 11 residues. The J segment lost 3 bases and the V segment lost 6 bases, leaving 1 base of the junction unmatched. Germline CDR1 is DFQATT and CDR2 is SNEGSKA (reference sequence).

CDR3 residues: CAISEVWTPQHF. CDR3 sequence (DNA): TGTGCCATCAGTGAGGTCTGGACACCCCAGCATTTT. J is TRBJ1-5 and V is TRBV10-3, with a weak D call TRBD1 (5 bases). Germline CDR1 is ENHRY and CDR2 is SYGVKD. This CDR3 contains 12 residues. V was pared by 2 bases and J by 10 bases, with 9 bases between.

The gene calls are TRBV4-3 and TRBJ1-2, with D perhaps matching TRBD1 (5 bases). V lost 1 base, J lost 4 bases, and 10 bases lay in between. Germline CDR1 is LGHNA and CDR2 is YSLEER. The CDR3 has 14 amino acids. DNA for the CDR3: TGCGCCAGCAGCCAAGGGAGACAGCTCTATGGCTACACCTTC. The encoded protein is CASSQGRQLYGYTF.

V is TRBV7-2 and J is TRBJ2-3; 13 bases agree with TRBD2. Germline V gene data show CDR1 as SGHTA and CDR2 as FQGNSA. V trimming: 5 bases; J trimming: 4 bases; junction bases outside the gene matches: 6. The CDR3 consists of 16 residues. Written as DNA, the CDR3 is TGTGCCAGCAGCCTTACTAGCGGGGGGGCCCCAGATACGCAGTATTTT. It encodes CASSLTSGGAPDTQYF.

This clone was detected once. The rearrangement uses TRBV7-6 and TRBJ2-1; TRBD2 matches at 10 bases. This CDR3 spans 15 amino acids. Germline values: CDR1 SGHVS, CDR2 FNYEAQ. The V gene end was trimmed by 4 bases and the J gene end by 5 bases; junction bases not matched to a gene: 5. The CDR3 loop reads CASSSSGTSDNEQFF. CDR3 bases: TGTGCCAGCAGCTCATCCGGGACTAGCGACAATGAGCAGTTCTTC.

The J gene is TRBJ1-6, the V gene TRBV7-8; tentatively, D is TRBD1 (6 bases). Germline-derived CDR1 and CDR2 are SGHVS and FQNEAQ. The V end was cut by 5 bases, the J end by 7 bases, with 15 bases between. CDR3 length equals 15 residues. The CDR3 protein is CASSPTGIKNSPLHF. The CDR3 DNA reads TGTGCCAGCAGCCCAACAGGGATTAAGAATTCACCCCTCCACTTT. Variable domain in full (rest from reference TRBV7-8 and TRBJ1-6): GAGVSQSPRYKVAKRGQDVALRCDPISGHVSLFWYQQALGQGPEFLTYFQNEAQLDKSGLPSDRFFAERPEGSVSTLKIQRTQQEDSAVYLCASSPTGIKNSPLHFGNGTRLTVT.

CDR3 nucleotides: TGTGCCAGCAGTTCCCGGGGGTTATATGGCTACACCTTC. Its protein product is CASSSRGLYGYTF. The rearrangement uses TRBV7-9 and TRBJ1-2; possibly TRBD1 for D (5 bases). Trimming took 6 bases from V and 5 from J, leaving 13 bases between them. Germline lookup yields CDR1 SEHNR and CDR2 FQNEAQ (reference sequence). There are 13 residues in the CDR3.

This clone was seen once. The CDR3 bases are TGTGCCAGCAGCTTGCGTGGCGGAACCTACGAGCAGTACTTC. Its translation is CASSLRGGTYEQYF. This chain uses TRBV5-6 with TRBJ2-7; D is undetermined. Germline values: CDR1 SGHDT, CDR2 YYEEEE. Between the trimmed V and J ends, which lost 1 base and 2 bases, there was a span of 10 bases. This CDR3 comprises 14 residues. Full variable domain (missing parts from reference TRBV5-6 and TRBJ2-7): DAGVTQSPTHLIKTRGQQVTLRCSPKSGHDTVSWYQQALGQGPQFIFQYYEEEERQRGNFPDRFSGHQFPNYSSELNVNALLLGDSALYLCASSLRGGTYEQYFGPGTRLTVT.

The CDR3 region has the DNA TGTGCCAGCAGCTTCGACAGGACTAATGAAAAACTGTTTTTT. Its translation is CASSFDRTNEKLFF. The rearrangement joins TRBV5-4 to TRBJ1-4, with D possibly TRBD1 on 6 matching bases. The ends were cut back, 2 bases at V and 2 bases at J, with 7 bases in the middle. The CDR3 is made up of 14 amino acids. Germline V lookup: CDR1 SGHNT, CDR2 YYREEE (reference sequence).

This clone was counted once. A read error may produce the germline difference seen at one junction end. V gene TRBV7-7 combines with J gene TRBJ2-5; unclear D gene. This CDR3 has 15 residues. The germline V gene has CDR1 SSHAT and CDR2 FNYEAQ (reference sequence). CDR3 coding DNA: TGTGCTAGCAGCTTAGCACAGCTCCCAAGGGAGACCCAGTACTTC. It translates to CASSLAQLPRETQYF.

The J gene is TRBJ1-1, the V gene TRBV2, with 7 nucleotides matching TRBD1. This CDR3 has 16 residues. J was trimmed by 3 bases and V by 4 bases; bases with no gene match: 11. CDR1 and CDR2 (germline): SNHLY, FYNNEI. The CDR3 loop reads CASSVGLRGLDTEAFF. CDR3 in DNA: TGTGCCAGCAGTGTAGGGTTAAGGGGGCTGGACACTGAAGCTTTCTTT.

The V gene is TRBV7-2, the J gene TRBJ1-2, with a possible D match to TRBD1 (6 bases). The CDR3 runs to 13 residues. The V end lost 1 base, the J end lost 7 bases, and 10 bases lay between the germline ends. CDR1 is SGHTA, CDR2 FQGNSA, per germline. The CDR3 loop reads CASSLDREGGYTF. CDR3 DNA sequence: TGTGCCAGCAGCTTAGACAGGGAGGGTGGCTACACCTTC.

V is TRBV2 and J is TRBJ1-6; D gene uncertain. This CDR3 is built from 15 residues. In germline, CDR1 is SNHLY, CDR2 FYNNEI. V gave up 3 bases and J gave up 5 bases, with 11 bases separating them. As DNA, the CDR3 is TGTGCCAGCAGTGACCTCGGACGGGATAATTCACCCCTCCACTTT. Amino acids: CASSDLGRDNSPLHF.

V and J are TRBV14 and TRBJ1-6; 9 bases line up with TRBD1. Germline V gene lookup returns CDR1 SGHDN and CDR2 FVKESK. The CDR3 runs 15 residues. Losses at the gene ends were 4 bases for V and 6 bases for J; bases not matched to a gene: 4. CDR3 residues: CASSPRTGANSPLHF. The DNA for the CDR3 is TGTGCCAGCAGCCCCCGGACAGGGGCTAATTCACCCCTCCACTTT.

The V call is TRBV6-2 or TRBV6-3, the J call TRBJ2-1; 10 bases are a match to TRBD1. With 0 bases clipped from V and 5 bases from J, the junction kept 13 bases outside the gene matches. CDR1 MNHEY and CDR2 SVGEGT come from the germline V gene. The CDR3 is 19 residues long. The CDR3 DNA reads TGTGCCAGCAGTTACTCGATTTTTGGGGGGACAGGGGAAAACAATGAGCAGTTCTTC. Encoded protein: CASSYSIFGGTGENNEQFF.

The chain is built from TRBV27 and TRBJ2-7; TRBD2 might be the D (5 bases). V was cut by 2 bases and J by 5 bases, with 7 bases left in between. The germline V gene has CDR1 MNHEY and CDR2 SMNVEV (reference sequence). This CDR3 spans 12 amino acids. In DNA, the CDR3 is TGTGCCAGCAGTTTAGGAGGTAACGAGCAGTACTTC. This codes for CASSLGGNEQYF.

This clone occurred once. The chain carries TRBV6-5 and TRBJ1-1; D is possibly TRBD1 (5 bases). The V end lost 5 bases, the J end lost 4 bases, and 11 bases lay between the germline ends. In germline, CDR1 is MNHEY, CDR2 SVGAGI. The CDR3 length is 13 residues. Written as DNA, the CDR3 is TGTGCCAGCAGTATAGACAGACCCACTGAAGCTTTCTTT. Its protein is CASSIDRPTEAFF.

V gene TRBV7-3 combines with J gene TRBJ2-1; 8 positions agree with TRBD2. The CDR3 length is 16 residues. In germline, CDR1 is SGHTA, CDR2 FQGTGA. Losses at the gene ends were 3 bases for V and 0 bases for J; bases not matched to a gene: 4. CDR3 DNA: TGTGCCAGCAGCTTTAGCGGGGTAAGCTCCTACAATGAGCAGTTCTTC. Its protein product is CASSFSGVSSYNEQFF.

The chain carries TRBV3-1 (or the pseudogene TRBV3-2) and TRBJ2-5; D gene uncertain. The CDR3 is 15 residues long. Trimming took off 6 bases at V and 1 base at J, with 15 bases between the two ends. From germline, CDR1 is LGHDT and CDR2 YNNKEL (reference sequence). The CDR3: CASRLREQPQETQYF. The CDR3 DNA is TGTGCCAGCAGGCTAAGGGAACAGCCCCAAGAGACCCAGTACTTC.

The chain has TRBV2 and TRBJ1-2; 7 bases line up with TRBD1. Trimming at V came to 6 bases and at J to 2 bases, leaving 6 bases not matched to a gene. The length of the CDR3 is 14 residues. The germline V gene encodes CDR1 SNHLY and CDR2 FYNNEI. This CDR3 reads CASSLQTGNYGYTF. The CDR3 DNA follows: TGTGCCAGCAGCCTTCAGACAGGGAACTATGGCTACACCTTC. Variable domain in full (rest from reference TRBV2 and TRBJ1-2): EPEVTQTPSHQVTQMGQEVILRCVPISNHLYFYWYRQILGQKVEFLVSFYNNEISEKSEIFDDQFSVERPDGSNFTLKIRSTKLEDSAMYFCASSLQTGNYGYTFGSGTRLTVV.

J is TRBJ2-2 and V is TRBV19; TRBD1 matches at 9 bases. The length of the CDR3 is 14 residues. Trimming at V came to 7 bases and at J to 7 bases, leaving 7 bases not matched to a gene. From germline, CDR1 is LNHDA and CDR2 SQIVND (reference sequence). The CDR3 coding sequence is TGTGCCAGTAAAAGGACAGGGGCGGGCGGGGAGCTGTTTTTT. Residues: CASKRTGAGGELFF.

This clone was seen a single time. The chain carries TRBV24-1 and TRBJ2-3, with D perhaps matching TRBD2 (5 bases). CDR3 length: 17 residues. Germline CDR1 reads KGHDR; CDR2 reads SFDVKD. V was pared by 2 bases and J by 1 base, with 15 bases between. The CDR3 region has the DNA TGTGCCACCAGTGATTCGGTTACTTGGGGAGGCACAGATACGCAGTATTTT. Residues: CATSDSVTWGGTDTQYF.

The genes are TRBV6-2 or TRBV6-3 and TRBJ2-7; 7 nucleotides align to TRBD2. This CDR3 has 16 residues. The ends lost 4 bases at V and 0 bases at J; junction bases unmatched: 9. The germline V gene encodes CDR1 MNHEY and CDR2 SVGEGT. DNA of the CDR3: TGTGCCAGCAGTTTCATAAGCGGGACGGGCTCCTACGAGCAGTACTTC. Translation: CASSFISGTGSYEQYF.

The rearrangement links TRBV10-1 to TRBJ1-5, with D unclear. CDR3 length equals 19 residues. Trimming removed 1 base at V and 4 bases at J, with 23 bases between. Germline CDR1 WNHNN, CDR2 SYGVQD (reference sequence). DNA of the CDR3: TGCGCCAGCAGTGAGTATACTATTTTTGAAAGCGGAGATAATCAGCCCCAGCATTTT. Encoded protein: CASSEYTIFESGDNQPQHF.

V gene TRBV27 combines with J gene TRBJ2-7, with 10 bases aligning to TRBD2. This CDR3 spans 14 amino acids. Trimming removed 2 bases from V and 3 bases from J; junction bases left unmatched: 1. Germline loops: CDR1 MNHEY, CDR2 SMNVEV (reference sequence). CDR3 in DNA: TGTGCCAGCAGTTTAAGGACTAGCGGCTACGAGCAGTACTTC. It specifies CASSLRTSGYEQYF.

The chain has TRBV5-1 and TRBJ1-1; no clear D. The CDR3 sequence is 14 residues long. Trimming pared 0 bases from V and 1 base from J, leaving 7 bases between. CDR1 SGHRS and CDR2 YFSETQ come from the germline V gene. CDR3 amino acids: CASSLGPSNTEAFF. Written as DNA, the CDR3 is TGCGCCAGCAGCTTGGGTCCCTCGAACACTGAAGCTTTCTTT.

The J gene is TRBJ1-3, the V gene TRBV18; D not resolved. Germline CDR1 KGHSH, CDR2 LQKENI. The CDR3 is made up of 15 amino acids. Trimming took 6 bases from V and 0 from J, leaving 12 bases between them. The CDR3 protein is CASSPGEISGNTIYF. CDR3 nucleotides: TGTGCCAGCTCCCCCGGAGAGATCTCTGGAAACACCATATATTTT.